This record covers a single T cell receptor beta chain. Sequence at one end of the junction differs from germline and may be a read error. The data were obtained in a study of blood T cell repertoires in COVID-19. The CDR3 length is 12 residues. The germline gives CDR1 LGHDT, CDR2 YNNKEL (reference sequence). Original processing notes: For nucleated cells, counts were estimated from reference gene primer amplification. Measured with immunoSEQ multiplex PCR; TCRdb has only the in-frame clones, and not every one. V and J calls and clone size follow that table, whereas D and trimming were derived from the DNA. This sample carries over 45,000 clones, roughly 82% of them seen once, and the ten largest clones take 7% to 7.5%.

This TCR was sampled from a man between 35 and 55 years old with acute or convalescent COVID-19. What was sequenced was peripheral blood. V is TRBV3-1 (or the pseudogene TRBV3-2) and J is TRBJ1-2; no clear D. This CDR3 reads CASSQANSGYSF. The CDR3 coding sequence is TGTGCCAGCAGCCAAGCCAACAGTGGCTACTCCTTC.